Listed below are T cell receptor beta chains from one sample, sequenced in a study of shared clonotypes between healthy human individuals. The data were produced by immunoSEQ multiplex PCR, yet TCRdb's version contains in-frame clones alone and is incomplete. This sample carries about 2 million clones, less than 95% of them seen once, and the ten largest clones take approximately 1.2%. Sequencing used naive CD8+ T cells sorted from blood. These receptor sequences come from a man between 18 and 29 years old in good health. CDR3s leave out the opening cysteine and the closing phenylalanine or tryptophan. Fields, in order: V gene, J gene, D gene, CDR3 protein. D genes are given only for firm matches.

V: TRBV4-1; J: TRBJ1-4; D: .; CDR3: ASSLLVGTNEKLF
V: TRBV15; J: TRBJ2-7; D: .; CDR3: ATSRDSSPEQY
V: TRBV11-2; J: TRBJ1-2; D: .; CDR3: ASSLGLRYGYT
V: TRBV27; J: TRBJ2-7; D: .; CDR3: ASSPSGMGPYEQY
V: TRBV19; J: TRBJ1-6; D: .; CDR3: ASTGRANSPLH
V: TRBV29-1; J: TRBJ2-5; D: .; CDR3: SVEYGSYQETQY
V: TRBV5-6; J: TRBJ2-1; D: .; CDR3: ASGMGDSAEQF
V: TRBV7-9; J: TRBJ2-7; D: TRBD1; CDR3: ASSLPRQGPYEQY
V: TRBV10-2; J: TRBJ2-3; D: .; CDR3: ASSERGRGTDTQY
V: TRBV28; J: TRBJ1-3; D: .; CDR3: ASSPPLIKDTIY
V: TRBV5-4; J: TRBJ2-5; D: TRBD1; CDR3: ASSFRGQETQY
V: TRBV6-6; J: TRBJ2-1; D: TRBD1; CDR3: ASSPAPGQGYNEQF
V: TRBV28; J: TRBJ2-3; D: TRBD2; CDR3: ASSFSRTSGGDTQY
V: TRBV6-5; J: TRBJ2-1; D: .; CDR3: ASSGVLGGEQF
V: TRBV7-9; J: TRBJ2-5; D: .; CDR3: ASSLENQETQY
V: TRBV4-3; J: TRBJ2-1; D: .; CDR3: ASSQVWTISSNEQF
V: TRBV28; J: TRBJ2-2; D: .; CDR3: ASWGRMDTGELF
V: TRBV6-1; J: TRBJ1-6; D: .; CDR3: ASSDIGHPYNSPLH
V: TRBV4-1; J: TRBJ1-5; D: .; CDR3: ASAGQYKQPQH
V: TRBV11-2; J: TRBJ2-2; D: .; CDR3: ASSSSGNTGELF
V: TRBV4-1; J: TRBJ2-1; D: .; CDR3: ASSQVGGSYNEQF
V: TRBV27; J: TRBJ2-7; D: TRBD1; CDR3: ASSFGQGAHEQY
V: TRBV27; J: TRBJ2-4; D: .; CDR3: ASRGPGHQNIQY
V: TRBV7-9; J: TRBJ2-3; D: .; CDR3: ASSLPRTDTQY
V: TRBV30; J: TRBJ2-3; D: .; CDR3: AWSVGFGDTQY
V: TRBV9; J: TRBJ2-2; D: .; CDR3: ASSVGRRGPGELF
V: TRBV7-6; J: TRBJ2-3; D: .; CDR3: ASSPGGADTQY
V: TRBV12-5; J: TRBJ2-2; D: .; CDR3: ASGSSFGTINTGELF
V: TRBV30; J: TRBJ1-1; D: .; CDR3: AFFSPAGAF
V: TRBV5-1; J: TRBJ2-7; D: .; CDR3: ASSLMGLGDSTEQY
V: TRBV5-4; J: TRBJ1-4; D: .; CDR3: ASSLVGREKLF
V: TRBV28; J: TRBJ1-5; D: .; CDR3: ASNPGYNQPQH
V: TRBV7-9; J: TRBJ2-7; D: .; CDR3: ASSHPDSAVYEQY
V: TRBV15; J: TRBJ1-1; D: .; CDR3: ATSRDRDVLGLMTEAF
V: TRBV27; J: TRBJ1-1; D: .; CDR3: ASAHGGGVNTEAF
V: TRBV19; J: TRBJ1-1; D: TRBD1; CDR3: ASSIVTGDDLTEAF
V: TRBV10-1; J: TRBJ2-3; D: .; CDR3: ASSDEWATDTQY